These 15 T cell receptor beta chains originate from one sample sequenced in a study of human thymus T cells. Produced via immunoSEQ multiplex PCR; TCRdb's table is partial and in-frame only. The data hold about 130,000 clones, with around 95% observed a single time. The study used thymus tissue resected during corrective heart surgery. Specimen: thymus tissue. Receptors were obtained from a boy under two years old with a congenital heart defect but otherwise immunologically healthy.

The gene calls are TRBV7-2 and TRBJ2-1; D gene ambiguous. Trimming left V 5 bases short and J 0 bases short, with 17 bases between. The CDR3 loop spans 17 amino acids. CDR1 is SGHTA, CDR2 FQGNSA, per germline. CDR3 amino acids: CASSATPSKFSYNEQFF. The CDR3, as DNA: TGTGCCAGCAGCGCCACCCCCAGCAAATTCTCCTACAATGAGCAGTTCTTC.

The chain links TRBV19 to TRBJ2-7, with no clear D. Germline CDR1 reads LNHDA; CDR2 reads SQIVND (reference sequence). V was cut by 0 bases and J by 6 bases, with 18 bases left in between. This CDR3 is built from 16 residues. The chain's CDR3 is CASSIDLIRVSGEQYF. The CDR3, as DNA: TGTGCCAGTAGTATAGATCTAATTCGAGTATCTGGCGAGCAGTACTTC. The full variable domain, rest sourced from reference TRBV19 and TRBJ2-7, is DGGITQSPKYLFRKEGQNVTLSCEQNLNHDAMYWYRQDPGQGLRLIYYSQIVNDFQKGDIAEGYSVSREKKESFPLTVTSAQKNPTAFYLCASSIDLIRVSGEQYFGPGTRLTVT.

CDR3 in amino acids: CASSLDGRLAGDTGELFF. For the CDR3, the DNA is TGTGCCAGCAGCTTAGATGGCCGACTAGCGGGGGATACCGGGGAGCTGTTTTTT. This chain links TRBV11-3 with TRBJ2-2; 12 nucleotides agree with TRBD2. This CDR3 has 18 residues. Looked up from germline, CDR1 is SGHNT and CDR2 is YENEEA. V shed 0 bases and J 5 bases; nucleotides not matched to a gene: 7.

V usage is TRBV28 and J usage is TRBJ1-1, with TRBD1 matching 8 bases. The germline V gene encodes CDR1 MDHEN and CDR2 SYDVKM. This CDR3 comprises 16 residues. After removal of 8 bases from V and 0 bases from J, the junction contained 11 bases not matched to a gene. The CDR3 sequence: CASEGGDRPMNTEAFF. CDR3 DNA: TGTGCCAGCGAGGGGGGGGACAGGCCCATGAACACTGAAGCTTTCTTT.

Only one count was recorded for this clone. The rearrangement joins TRBV5-4 to TRBJ1-1; the match to TRBD1 covers 8 bases. Trimming cost V 0 bases and J 2 bases; bases outside gene matches: 3. The CDR3 sequence is 15 residues long. CDR1 is SGHNT and CDR2 is YYREEE in the germline V gene (reference sequence). The CDR3 spells CASSLAGGNNTEAFF. The CDR3 DNA follows: TGTGCCAGCAGCTTGGCAGGGGGCAATAACACTGAAGCTTTCTTT.

J is TRBJ1-6 and V is TRBV2, with a tentative D call TRBD1 (5 bases). The V gene lost 2 bases and the J gene lost 0 bases, with 14 bases spanning the gap. Germline assignment: CDR1 SNHLY and CDR2 FYNNEI. The CDR3 sequence is 18 residues long. CDR3 sequence reads: CASSEIGEKGSYNSPLHF. The CDR3 bases are TGTGCCAGCAGTGAAATAGGGGAAAAAGGCTCCTATAATTCACCCCTCCACTTT.

The CDR3 is CASSISSGGAYGYTF. DNA of the CDR3: TGTGCCAGTAGTATTAGCTCAGGAGGGGCGTATGGCTACACCTTC. The chain has TRBV19 and TRBJ1-2; D perhaps matches TRBD1 (5 bases). The V gene's germline CDR1 is LNHDA and CDR2 SQIVND (reference sequence). V was clipped by 3 bases and J by 5 bases, with 16 bases between them. The CDR3 covers 15 residues. Full variable domain (outside the CDR3, taken from reference TRBV19 and TRBJ1-2): DGGITQSPKYLFRKEGQNVTLSCEQNLNHDAMYWYRQDPGQGLRLIYYSQIVNDFQKGDIAEGYSVSREKKESFPLTVTSAQKNPTAFYLCASSISSGGAYGYTFGSGTRLTVV.

The V gene is TRBV5-1, the J gene TRBJ2-3; D ambiguous. The CDR3 is made up of 16 amino acids. The germline V gene encodes CDR1 SGHRS and CDR2 YFSETQ. V was cut by 3 bases and J by 2 bases, with 16 bases left in between. CDR3 amino acids: CASSWIPFKDTDTQYF. DNA for the CDR3: TGCGCCAGCAGCTGGATCCCTTTTAAGGACACAGATACGCAGTATTTT.

The chain recombines TRBV5-1 with TRBJ2-3; maybe TRBD2 (7 bases). Germline values: CDR1 SGHRS, CDR2 YFSETQ. This CDR3 spans 19 amino acids. Trimming took 1 base from V and 1 from J, leaving 22 bases between them. The CDR3 nucleotides are TGCGCCAGCAGCTTGTTCAAGGAGTCGGCGGGGGCCCGCACAGATACGCAGTATTTT. This gives the protein CASSLFKESAGARTDTQYF. Based on the CDR3 plus reference TRBV5-1 and TRBJ2-3, the full variable domain is KAGVTQTPRYLIKTRGQQVTLSCSPISGHRSVSWYQQTPGQGLQFLFEYFSETQRNKGNFPGRFSGRQFSNSRSEMNVSTLELGDSALYLCASSLFKESAGARTDTQYFGPGTRLTVL.

The chain is built from TRBV28 and TRBJ2-7; D is unclear. V lost 4 bases, J lost 1 base, and 11 bases lay in between. The CDR3 spans 14 residues. Per germline, CDR1 MDHEN and CDR2 SYDVKM. The CDR3 DNA follows: TGTGCCAGCAGTTCACGAAGGGTATCCTACGAGCAGTACTTC. Translation gives CASSSRRVSYEQYF.

This clone was observed a single time. The gene calls are TRBV7-9 and TRBJ2-5; D is perhaps TRBD1 or TRBD2 (5 bases each). Per germline, CDR1 SEHNR and CDR2 FQNEAQ (reference sequence). The CDR3 is 17 amino acids. Trimming removed 1 base from V and 6 bases from J, with 21 bases in between. CDR3 DNA sequence: TGTGCCAGCAGCTTAGTTTGGGGGTTGGCCCGCAGACAGACCCAGTACTTC. Amino acids: CASSLVWGLARRQTQYF.

This chain connects TRBV19 to TRBJ2-1, with D perhaps TRBD1 (5 bases). The ends were cut back, 3 bases at V and 3 bases at J, with 12 bases in the middle. Germline CDR1 and CDR2: LNHDA and SQIVND (reference sequence). The CDR3 sequence is 15 residues long. The CDR3 DNA sequence: TGTGCCAGTAGTATGGCCCAGGGTCTCTACAATGAGCAGTTCTTC. Translated: CASSMAQGLYNEQFF.

The chain combines TRBV7-8 with TRBJ1-5, with TRBD1 identical over 9 bases. Losses at the gene ends were 5 bases for V and 5 bases for J; bases not matched to a gene: 10. CDR3 length equals 16 residues. Germline CDR1 reads SGHVS; CDR2 reads FQNEAQ. This CDR3 reads CASSPKGTGSHQPQHF. The CDR3 nucleotides are TGTGCCAGCAGCCCGAAGGGGACAGGGAGCCATCAGCCCCAGCATTTT.

The count of this clone is one. This rearrangement joins TRBV6-1 to TRBJ2-1, with a tentative D call TRBD2 (6 bases). The germline V gene encodes CDR1 MNHNS and CDR2 SASEGT. There are 14 residues in the CDR3. Trimming removed 7 bases at V and 4 bases at J, with 14 bases between. Here the CDR3 DNA reads TGTGCCAGCAATGGGAGGAATGATTACAATGAGCAGTTCTTC. Translated: CASNGRNDYNEQFF.

The V and J genes are TRBV4-1 and TRBJ2-7, with 7 bases matching TRBD1. The V segment lost 1 base and the J segment 6 bases; nucleotides outside the gene matches: 12. There are 16 residues in the CDR3. Germline V gene lookup returns CDR1 MGHRA and CDR2 YSYEKL. The CDR3 loop reads CASSQAPRGTAGEQYF. The DNA for the CDR3 is TGCGCCAGCAGCCAAGCCCCTAGAGGGACAGCTGGCGAGCAGTACTTC.